This TCR beta chain was found in a study of vaccination and CD4 T cells after COVID-19. Whole-study context: Control cultures, each given a CEFX pool, an HIV-1 Nef pool, or no peptide, were included.

Regarding treatment: 10-day PBMC culture with coronavirus spike peptide pools or control peptides (ViraFEST assay). Once obtained from cultured CD4+ T cells, the DNA was sequenced using the Oncomine TCR Beta short-read assay. Via MiXCR, TCRdb re-called the PCR reads, giving one row per CDR3 protein. This sample carries 15,000 to 20,000 distinct CDR3 sequences, 36% of them seen once, and the ten largest clones take roughly 24%. This clonotype is a singleton in its sample. Its antigen is unidentified. The germline gives CDR1 SGHDN, CDR2 FVKESK. The CDR3 has 15 residues. The V and J ends lost 1 base and 5 bases respectively, with 9 bases between them.

This sample comprised CD4+ T cells from blood, cultured in vitro, obtained before SARS-CoV-2 vaccination. The receptor was isolated from a human donor who received a COVID-19 vaccine. J is TRBJ1-6 and V is TRBV14, with D possibly matching TRBD1 (6 bases). The CDR3 protein is CASSQGQANNSPLHF. As DNA, the CDR3 is TGTGCCAGCAGCCAAGGACAGGCCAATAATTCACCCCTCCACTTT.